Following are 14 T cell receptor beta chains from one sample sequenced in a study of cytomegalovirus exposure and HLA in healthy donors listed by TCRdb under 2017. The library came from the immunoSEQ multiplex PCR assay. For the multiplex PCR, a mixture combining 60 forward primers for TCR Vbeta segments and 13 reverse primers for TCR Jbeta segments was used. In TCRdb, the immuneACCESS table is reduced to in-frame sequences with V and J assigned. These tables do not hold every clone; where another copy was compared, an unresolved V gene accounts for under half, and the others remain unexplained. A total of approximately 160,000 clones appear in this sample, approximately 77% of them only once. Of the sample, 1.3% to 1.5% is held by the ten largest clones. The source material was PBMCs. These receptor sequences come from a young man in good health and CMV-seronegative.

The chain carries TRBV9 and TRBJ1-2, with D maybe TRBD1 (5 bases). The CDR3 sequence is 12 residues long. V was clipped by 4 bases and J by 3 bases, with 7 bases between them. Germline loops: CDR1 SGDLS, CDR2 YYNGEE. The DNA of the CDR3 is TGTGCCAGCAGCCAACAGGACTATGGCTACACCTTC. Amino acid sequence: CASSQQDYGYTF.

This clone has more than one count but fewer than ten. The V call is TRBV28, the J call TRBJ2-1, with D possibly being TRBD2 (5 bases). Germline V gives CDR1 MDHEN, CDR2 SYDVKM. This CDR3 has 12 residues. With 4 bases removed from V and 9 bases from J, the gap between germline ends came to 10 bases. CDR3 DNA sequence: TGTGCCAGCAGTTGGACTCGGCTTGAGCAGTTCTTC. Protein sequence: CASSWTRLEQFF.

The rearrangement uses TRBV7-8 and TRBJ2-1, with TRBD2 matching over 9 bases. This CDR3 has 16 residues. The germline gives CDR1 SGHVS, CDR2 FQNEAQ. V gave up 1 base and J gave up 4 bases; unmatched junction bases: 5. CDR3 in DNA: TGTGCCAGCAGCTTAGTTCCCCTAGCGGGGTACAATGAGCAGTTCTTC. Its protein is CASSLVPLAGYNEQFF.

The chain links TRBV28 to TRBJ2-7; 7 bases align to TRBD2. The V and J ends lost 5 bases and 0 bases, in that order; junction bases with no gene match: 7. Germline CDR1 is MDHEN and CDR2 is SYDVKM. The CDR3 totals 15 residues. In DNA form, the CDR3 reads TGTGCCAGCAGTCCTACCGGGACTATCTCCTACGAGCAGTACTTC. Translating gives CASSPTGTISYEQYF.

CDR3 protein: CASRNTGNEAFF. CDR3 sequence (DNA): TGCGCCAGCAGGAACACAGGGAATGAAGCTTTCTTT. V is TRBV10-2 and J is TRBJ1-1; TRBD1 is a possible D gene (6 bases). The germline V and J ends were trimmed by 6 bases and 7 bases, with 12 bases remaining between them. Per the germline V gene, CDR1 is WSHSY and CDR2 is SAAADI. CDR3 length: 12 amino acids.

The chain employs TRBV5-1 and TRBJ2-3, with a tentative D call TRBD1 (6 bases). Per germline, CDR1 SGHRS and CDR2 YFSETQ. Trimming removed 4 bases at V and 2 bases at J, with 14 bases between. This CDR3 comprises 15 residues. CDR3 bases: TGCGCCAGCAGCACTCCGACAGGAACCACAGATACGCAGTATTTT. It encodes CASSTPTGTTDTQYF. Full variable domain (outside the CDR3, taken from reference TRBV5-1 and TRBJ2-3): KAGVTQTPRYLIKTRGQQVTLSCSPISGHRSVSWYQQTPGQGLQFLFEYFSETQRNKGNFPGRFSGRQFSNSRSEMNVSTLELGDSALYLCASSTPTGTTDTQYFGPGTRLTVL.

This chain's CDR3 is CASSQPREEEKLFF. The CDR3 DNA is TGCGCCAGCAGTCAACCCAGGGAAGAAGAAAAACTGTTTTTT. V is TRBV23-1 and J is TRBJ1-4; a possible D gene is TRBD1 (5 bases). TRBV23-1 is given ORF status, its function remaining uncertain. This CDR3 is 14 amino acids long. Trimming cost V 2 bases and J 8 bases, with 12 bases left between them.

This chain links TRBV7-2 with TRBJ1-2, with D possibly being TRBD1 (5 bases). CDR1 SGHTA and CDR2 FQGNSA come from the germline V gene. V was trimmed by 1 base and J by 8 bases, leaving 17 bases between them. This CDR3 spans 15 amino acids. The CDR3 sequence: CASSLGQTSQRGYTF. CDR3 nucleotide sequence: TGTGCCAGCAGCTTAGGACAGACTAGTCAACGAGGCTACACCTTC.

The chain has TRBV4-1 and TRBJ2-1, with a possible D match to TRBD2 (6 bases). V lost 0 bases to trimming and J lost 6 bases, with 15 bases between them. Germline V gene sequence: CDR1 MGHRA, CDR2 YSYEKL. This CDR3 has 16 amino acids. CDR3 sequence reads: CASSQDLGERVNEQFF. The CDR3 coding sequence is TGCGCCAGCAGCCAAGACCTGGGAGAGCGGGTCAATGAGCAGTTCTTC.

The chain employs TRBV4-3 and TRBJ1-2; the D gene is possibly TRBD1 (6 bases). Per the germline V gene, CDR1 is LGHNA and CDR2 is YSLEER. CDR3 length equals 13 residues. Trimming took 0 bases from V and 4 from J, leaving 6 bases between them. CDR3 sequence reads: CASSQEQGYGYTF. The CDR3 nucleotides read TGCGCCAGCAGCCAAGAACAGGGCTATGGCTACACCTTC.

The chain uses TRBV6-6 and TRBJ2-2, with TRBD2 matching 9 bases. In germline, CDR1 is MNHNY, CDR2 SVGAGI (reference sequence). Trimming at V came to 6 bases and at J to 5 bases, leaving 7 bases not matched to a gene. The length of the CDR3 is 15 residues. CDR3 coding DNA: TGTGCCAGCAGGGGGGGACTAGCCGTTACCGGGGAGCTGTTTTTT. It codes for CASRGGLAVTGELFF.

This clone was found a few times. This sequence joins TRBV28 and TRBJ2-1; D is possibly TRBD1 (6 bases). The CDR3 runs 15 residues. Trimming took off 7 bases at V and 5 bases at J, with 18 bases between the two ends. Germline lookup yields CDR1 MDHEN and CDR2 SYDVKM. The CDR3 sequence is CASTPPGTLHNEQFF. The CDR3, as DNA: TGTGCCAGCACCCCCCCCGGGACACTCCACAATGAGCAGTTCTTC.

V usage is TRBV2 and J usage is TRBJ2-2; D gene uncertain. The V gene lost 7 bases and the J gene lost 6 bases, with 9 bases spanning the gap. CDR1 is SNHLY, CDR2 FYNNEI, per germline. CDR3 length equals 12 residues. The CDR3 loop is CASMRRPGELFF. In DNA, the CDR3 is TGTGCCAGCATGAGGCGTCCCGGGGAGCTGTTTTTT.

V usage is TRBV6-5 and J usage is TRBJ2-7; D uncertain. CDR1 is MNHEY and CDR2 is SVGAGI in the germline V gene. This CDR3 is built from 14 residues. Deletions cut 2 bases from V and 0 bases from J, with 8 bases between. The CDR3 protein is CASSYGQSSYEQYF. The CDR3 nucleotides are TGTGCCAGCAGTTACGGGCAATCCTCCTACGAGCAGTACTTC.